This TCR beta chain was recovered during a study of blood T cell repertoires in COVID-19. About the research overall: Acute-phase and convalescent COVID-19 samples originated in the United States, Italy and Spain. T cells, B-cell-depleted T cells, or PBMCs provided the cDNA or gDNA that served as material.

Germline loops: CDR1 MNHEY, CDR2 SVGEGT. The CDR3 is made up of 16 amino acids. After removal of 2 bases from V and 5 bases from J, the junction contained 8 bases not matched to a gene. Authors' analysis steps: From reference gene primer amplification, estimates of nucleated cell counts were derived. Sequencing used immunoSEQ multiplex PCR; TCRdb keeps in-frame clones, though not all of them. V and J calls and clone size follow that table, whereas D and trimming were derived from the DNA. The table records tens of thousands of clones, 87% of them present only once. This clone appeared once. The sequence derives from a man aged 45-65 years with active COVID-19. Sequencing input: peripheral blood. This rearrangement joins TRBV6-2 or TRBV6-3 to TRBJ2-7; the match to TRBD2 covers 11 bases. As DNA, the CDR3 is TGTGCCAGCAGTTACCCCCTAGCGGGGGGCAAGGACGAGCAGTACTTC. Translation gives CASSYPLAGGKDEQYF.